This entry lists 7 T cell receptor beta chains sequenced from one sample in a study of cytomegalovirus exposure and HLA in healthy donors. 13 Jbeta primers and 60 Vbeta primers were used for the PCR. Some clones are missing from TCRdb's copy, which holds only in-frame ones; the method was immunoSEQ multiplex PCR. The sample includes some 150,000 clones, 75% to 80% of them seen just once. Sequenced input: PBMCs. These receptor sequences come from a male donor in good health and CMV-seronegative.

The chain combines TRBV18 with TRBJ2-7; the match to TRBD1 covers 9 bases. This CDR3 has 13 amino acids. CDR1 and CDR2 (germline): KGHSH, LQKENI. V shed 6 bases, J shed 5 bases, and the junction held 5 bases outside the gene matches. CDR3 sequence (DNA): TGTGCCAGCTCCCCTTGGGACAGGGACGAGCAGTACTTC. It is translated as CASSPWDRDEQYF.

The chain is built from TRBV5-4 and TRBJ2-3, with D perhaps matching TRBD2 (7 bases). V was clipped by 5 bases and J by 5 bases, with 15 bases between them. Looked up from germline, CDR1 is SGHNT and CDR2 is YYREEE (reference sequence). There are 14 residues in the CDR3. DNA of the CDR3: TGTGCCAGCAGTGGTCGGGGGGCGGGAGATACGCAGTATTTT. Residues: CASSGRGAGDTQYF.

The chain employs TRBV4-2 and TRBJ2-7; D might be TRBD2 (5 bases). Germline lookup yields CDR1 LGHNA and CDR2 YNFKEQ. V lost 0 bases and J 0 bases, leaving 9 bases between the germline ends. The CDR3 is 15 residues long. CDR3 DNA: TGTGCCAGCAGCCAAGAACGCGAGGGCTCCTACGAGCAGTACTTC. Encoded protein: CASSQEREGSYEQYF.

This clone turned up a few times. This sequence joins TRBV28 and TRBJ1-2; 8 positions agree with TRBD1. Germline loops: CDR1 MDHEN, CDR2 SYDVKM. CDR3 size: 14 residues. V shed 8 bases, J shed 4 bases, and the junction held 9 bases outside the gene matches. The CDR3 is CASLPGQGGYGYTF. For the CDR3, the DNA is TGTGCCAGCCTACCTGGACAGGGAGGCTATGGCTACACCTTC.

The rearrangement uses TRBV7-2 and TRBJ1-6, with 11 bases matching TRBD1. V was clipped by 6 bases and J by 9 bases; unmatched bases: 10. Germline CDR1 SGHTA, CDR2 FQGNSA. The CDR3 contains 16 residues. The CDR3 DNA is TGTGCCAGCAGTTATATTCCGGGACAGGGGGGTTCACCCCTCCACTTT. Its protein product is CASSYIPGQGGSPLHF.

This clone was seen a single time. The chain joins TRBV7-9 to TRBJ2-3; 7 nucleotides line up with TRBD2. Germline-derived CDR1 and CDR2 are SEHNR and FQNEAQ (reference sequence). This CDR3 has 17 amino acids. Trimming at V came to 7 bases and at J to 0 bases, leaving 13 bases not matched to a gene. The CDR3 nucleotides read TGTGCCAGCAAATCCGGGACTACCCTCACTAGCACAGATACGCAGTATTTT. Translated, it gives CASKSGTTLTSTDTQYF.

This sequence joins TRBV23-1 and TRBJ2-2, with TRBD1 matching 10 bases. TRBV23-1 is filed as an ORF, its function uncertain. Losses at the gene ends were 7 bases for V and 3 bases for J; bases not matched to a gene: 2. This CDR3 is built from 14 residues. The CDR3 here is CASTDRGHTGELFF. In DNA, the CDR3 is TGCGCCAGCACAGACAGGGGGCACACCGGGGAGCTGTTTTTT.